Only a few counts were recorded for the clone carrying this TCR beta chain. Antigen unknown. This entry belongs to a study of blood T cells in healthy people across ages. Findings and limits, study-wide: TCR beta diversity per million T cells fell roughly linearly with age.

A second roughly 6 to 12 cycle PCR used barcoded and J-beta primers. All cDNA molecules were each tagged by a template-switch adaptor with 12 random nucleotides. MiXCR, applied by TCRdb to the 5' RACE reads, yields one record per CDR3 protein. The table has fewer than 1,200,000 distinct CDR3 sequences, 20% to 25% seen once; the top ten hold 0.75%. There are 13 residues in the CDR3. Germline V CDR1 and CDR2: SGHAT, FQDESV (reference sequence). The V end was cut by 3 bases, the J end by 10 bases, with 13 bases between. Isolation of PBMCs gave at least 6 million cells per sample. The data were also submitted as part of a second study, on T cells of mothers and their children. That study adds: RNA extracted was entirely used for cDNA synthesis, about 1.6 ug per 15 ul.

J is TRBJ2-1 and V is TRBV11-1; TRBD1 is a possible D gene (6 bases). The receptor was isolated from a girl aged 2-15 years in good health. Sequenced input: blood. The CDR3 DNA reads as TGTGCCAGCAGCTTTACAGGAACAGGGGAGCAGTTCTTC. It codes for CASSFTGTGEQFF.